Below, 32 T cell receptor beta chains from the same sample are listed, as sequenced in a study of T cell responses to AZD1222 COVID-19 vaccine. Only in-frame clones appear in the TCRdb table, and some are missing; sequencing was by immunoSEQ multiplex PCR. The sample contains 85,000 to 130,000 clones, less than 90% of which appear only once. Here the sequenced sample was peripheral blood, taken on day 0 of AZD1222 vaccination. Receptor source: an adult in good health.

The chain links TRBV27 to TRBJ2-1; TRBD1 is a possible D gene (6 bases). CDR1 MNHEY and CDR2 SMNVEV come from the germline V gene (reference sequence). The ends were cut back, 8 bases at V and 4 bases at J, with 18 bases in the middle. This CDR3 is built from 15 residues. For the CDR3, the DNA is TGTGCCAGCCGCCTCGTACAGGGAAAATACAATGAGCAGTTCTTC. It codes for CASRLVQGKYNEQFF.

This chain connects TRBV4-1 to TRBJ2-5; a possible D gene is TRBD2 (5 bases). The CDR3 runs 13 residues. CDR1 is MGHRA and CDR2 is YSYEKL in the germline V gene. Trimming stripped 6 bases from V and 5 bases from J, with 13 bases between. CDR3 protein: CASSLGVWETQYF. CDR3 DNA: TGCGCCAGCAGTCTCGGGGTTTGGGAGACCCAGTACTTC.

CDR3 amino acids: CASTGPHYEQYF. CDR3 nucleotides: TGTGCCAGTACGGGCCCTCACTACGAGCAGTACTTC. The J gene is TRBJ2-7, the V gene TRBV2; D is unclear. V was shortened by 9 bases and J by 3 bases, with 12 bases between the two germline ends. CDR1 is SNHLY and CDR2 is FYNNEI in the germline V gene. The CDR3 covers 12 residues.

This clone came up once. V gene TRBV21-1 combines with J gene TRBJ2-3; the D call of TRBD2 is as the table states it, not checked on the DNA. TRBV21-1 is reported as a pseudogene. The CDR3 covers 13 residues. The CDR3 reads CASSKSPPGTQYF. DNA of the CDR3: TGTGCCAGCAGCAAATCCCCCCCCGGTACGCAGTATTTT.

The chain is built from TRBV11-2 and TRBJ1-1; D is unresolved. Trimming shortened V by 3 bases and J by 3 bases, and 8 bases separated the two germline ends. The CDR3 is made up of 13 amino acids. Per germline, CDR1 SGHAT and CDR2 FQNNGV. In nucleotides, the CDR3 is TGTGCCAGCAGCTTCAACGCCTACACTGAAGCTTTCTTT. As protein: CASSFNAYTEAFF.

The chain uses TRBV29-1 and TRBJ2-1; no reliable D call. Germline values: CDR1 SQVTM, CDR2 ANQGSEA. Trimming took off 3 bases at V and 2 bases at J, with 8 bases between the two ends. The CDR3 length is 13 residues. Here the CDR3 DNA reads TGCAGCGTTGAGGAGCTAGCCTACAATGAGCAGTTCTTC. Protein product: CSVEELAYNEQFF.

The chain has TRBV30 and TRBJ2-1; 8 positions agree with TRBD2. CDR1 and CDR2 from the germline V gene are GTSNPN and SVGIG (reference sequence). V was pared by 6 bases and J by 15 bases, with 13 bases of the junction left unmatched. There are 12 residues in the CDR3. The CDR3 spells CACSSRAGGRFF. In nucleotides, the CDR3 is TGTGCCTGCTCGTCGAGGGCGGGAGGCCGGTTCTTC.

Concerning this clone: The same CDR3 arises from other DNA sequences in this sample as well. The rearrangement joins TRBV5-4 to TRBJ2-5; 12 bases fit TRBD2. Trimming removed 4 bases from V and 1 base from J; junction bases left unmatched: 2. The germline CDR1 and CDR2 sequences are SGHNT and YYREEE (reference sequence). The CDR3 loop spans 15 amino acids. CDR3 amino acids: CASSMTSGGQETQYF. The DNA for the CDR3 is TGTGCCAGCAGCATGACTAGCGGGGGCCAAGAGACCCAGTACTTC.

The J gene is TRBJ1-6, the V gene TRBV27, with D perhaps matching TRBD1 (6 bases). The CDR3 is 13 residues long. Germline CDR1 and CDR2: MNHEY and SMNVEV (reference sequence). V gave up 5 bases and J gave up 5 bases, with 7 bases separating them. CDR3 nucleotide sequence: TGTGCCAGCAGTCGGGACAATAATTCACCCCTCCACTTT. Translation gives CASSRDNNSPLHF.

The rearrangement uses TRBV3-1 (or the pseudogene TRBV3-2) and TRBJ1-1; D ambiguous. The CDR3 is made up of 14 amino acids. V was clipped by 0 bases and J by 0 bases, with 5 bases between them. Germline assignment: CDR1 LGHDT and CDR2 YNNKEL (reference sequence). This CDR3 reads CASSQDLMNTEAFF. In nucleotides, the CDR3 is TGTGCCAGCAGCCAAGATCTAATGAACACTGAAGCTTTCTTT.

The chain employs TRBV6-4 and TRBJ1-5; no clear D. V was clipped by 1 base and J by 0 bases, with 25 bases between them. From germline, CDR1 is MRHNA and CDR2 SNTAGT. This CDR3 is 21 amino acids long. The CDR3 loop reads CASSDLSYGLVRESSNQPQHF. In nucleotides, the CDR3 is TGTGCCAGCAGTGACTTGTCTTACGGGCTGGTGAGGGAGAGTAGCAATCAGCCCCAGCATTTT.

The V call is TRBV25-1, the J call TRBJ2-6, with D perhaps matching TRBD1 or TRBD2 (5 bases each). Germline values: CDR1 MGHDK, CDR2 SYGVNS. V was cut by 4 bases and J by 1 base, with 11 bases left in between. The CDR3 is made up of 16 amino acids. The chain's CDR3 is CASSGGISSGANVLTF. CDR3 DNA sequence: TGTGCCAGCAGTGGGGGGATATCATCTGGGGCCAACGTCCTGACTTTC.

This chain uses TRBV5-4 with TRBJ2-3, with D uncertain. The V and J ends lost 2 bases and 3 bases respectively, with 4 bases between them. The CDR3 sequence is 12 residues long. CDR1 is SGHNT and CDR2 is YYREEE in the germline V gene (reference sequence). CDR3 nucleotides: TGTGCCAGCAGCTTTGGTACAGATACGCAGTATTTT. Its protein product is CASSFGTDTQYF.

The gene calls are TRBV3-1 (or the pseudogene TRBV3-2) and TRBJ2-1; 12 positions agree with TRBD2. Trimming removed 1 base from V and 7 bases from J; junction bases left unmatched: 2. CDR1 and CDR2 (germline): LGHDT, YNNKEL (reference sequence). CDR3 size: 15 residues. The CDR3 bases are TGTGCCAGCAGCCAAGGACTAGCGGGAGTTAATGAGCAGTTCTTC. Protein sequence: CASSQGLAGVNEQFF.

The rearrangement uses TRBV5-1 and TRBJ2-7; 14 bases map to TRBD2. Germline loops: CDR1 SGHRS, CDR2 YFSETQ. V dropped 3 bases and J dropped 2; count of bases not matched to a gene: 1. The CDR3 extends over 15 amino acids. The CDR3 DNA sequence: TGCGCCAGCAGCTGGACTAGCGGGGGGCCCTACGAGCAGTACTTC. Protein: CASSWTSGGPYEQYF.

Note on this clone: Different DNA sequences within this sample yield the same CDR3. This chain uses TRBV4-1 with TRBJ2-1, with D hard to call. The CDR3 loop spans 17 amino acids. CDR1 and CDR2 (germline): MGHRA, YSYEKL. Trimming pared 0 bases from V and 5 bases from J, leaving 17 bases between. This CDR3 reads CASSQEYPSGYHNEQFF. CDR3 in DNA: TGCGCCAGCAGCCAAGAATATCCTAGTGGGTACCACAATGAGCAGTTCTTC.

The table lists this clone with a few counts. The genes are TRBV27 and TRBJ2-7; 7 bases line up with TRBD1. Germline CDR1 MNHEY, CDR2 SMNVEV (reference sequence). Unmatched junction bases numbered 3, after V lost 8 bases and J lost 5 bases. The CDR3 extends over 11 amino acids. The CDR3 is CASQTGNEQYF. CDR3 sequence (DNA): TGTGCCAGCCAGACAGGGAACGAGCAGTACTTC.

This chain uses TRBV11-2 with TRBJ2-6; no clear D gene. V gave up 3 bases and J gave up 0 bases, with 0 bases separating them. This CDR3 has 13 amino acids. Germline V gene sequence: CDR1 SGHAT, CDR2 FQNNGV. The CDR3 DNA is TGTGCCAGCAGCTTCTCTGGGGCCAACGTCCTGACTTTC. This gives the protein CASSFSGANVLTF.

The chain recombines TRBV5-1 with TRBJ2-1; D remains ambiguous. CDR1 and CDR2 (germline): SGHRS, YFSETQ. The length of the CDR3 is 12 residues. V was cut by 0 bases and J by 6 bases, with 4 bases left in between. As DNA, the CDR3 is TGCGCCAGCAGCTTGGCCCTCAATGAGCAGTTCTTC. Protein: CASSLALNEQFF.

The chain couples TRBV7-9 to TRBJ2-5; 7 nucleotides agree with TRBD1. J gave up 5 bases and V 1 base, and 7 bases lay outside the gene matches. This CDR3 comprises 15 residues. Per the germline V gene, CDR1 is SEHNR and CDR2 is FQNEAQ (reference sequence). This CDR3 reads CASSLGRDSTETQYF. CDR3 in DNA: TGTGCCAGCAGCTTAGGTCGGGACAGTACCGAGACCCAGTACTTC.

This chain joins TRBV27 and TRBJ2-7, with 9 bases lining up with TRBD1. The V and J ends lost 6 bases and 5 bases, in that order; junction bases with no gene match: 20. This CDR3 is built from 18 residues. Germline values: CDR1 MNHEY, CDR2 SMNVEV (reference sequence). For the CDR3, the DNA is TGTGCCAGCAGGAGAATTCAAAGCGGGACAGGGTTTTGGAACGAGCAGTACTTC. This gives the protein CASRRIQSGTGFWNEQYF.

CDR3 coding DNA: TGTGCCAGCAGCCGTGGGACGGATAGCAATCAGCCCCAGCATTTT. It encodes CASSRGTDSNQPQHF. The V gene is TRBV3-1 (or the pseudogene TRBV3-2), the J gene TRBJ1-5; D perhaps matches TRBD1 (5 bases). This CDR3 is 15 amino acids long. Germline assignment: CDR1 LGHDT and CDR2 YNNKEL (reference sequence). Between the trimmed V and J ends, which lost 4 bases and 0 bases, there was a span of 10 bases.

The V call is TRBV19, the J call TRBJ2-2, with a tentative D call TRBD2 (6 bases). Germline values: CDR1 LNHDA, CDR2 SQIVND (reference sequence). The ends were cut back, 4 bases at V and 7 bases at J, with 16 bases in the middle. This CDR3 is built from 15 residues. In nucleotides, the CDR3 is TGTGCCAGTAGTAGCTTCTTGGGACTTGGCGGGGAGCTGTTTTTT. Residues: CASSSFLGLGGELFF.

The chain recombines TRBV5-4 with TRBJ1-2; 8 bases are a match to TRBD1. V was pared by 0 bases and J by 6 bases, with 7 bases of the junction left unmatched. Germline V gene data show CDR1 as SGHNT and CDR2 as YYREEE (reference sequence). This CDR3 contains 15 residues. CDR3 sequence reads: CASSLATGAPDGYTF. CDR3 nucleotide sequence: TGTGCCAGCAGCTTGGCGACAGGGGCTCCGGATGGCTACACCTTC.

This clone was picked up one time. The chain links TRBV27 to TRBJ1-5, with a possible D match to TRBD1 (5 bases). With 3 bases removed from V and 4 bases from J, the gap between germline ends came to 7 bases. The germline CDR1 and CDR2 sequences are MNHEY and SMNVEV (reference sequence). The CDR3 consists of 13 residues. The CDR3 DNA reads as TGTGCCAGCAGTTTCGCAGGGAATCAGCCCCAGCATTTT. This translates into CASSFAGNQPQHF.

This chain links TRBV19 with TRBJ1-5, with D possibly TRBD1 on 5 matching bases. The length of the CDR3 is 17 residues. V lost 3 bases to trimming and J lost 5 bases, with 20 bases between them. Germline assignment: CDR1 LNHDA and CDR2 SQIVND (reference sequence). In DNA, the CDR3 is TGTGCCAGTAGTATTACGGGGGTCGGCCACCTCGATCAGCCCCAGCATTTT. As protein: CASSITGVGHLDQPQHF.

This clone was seen a few times. The gene calls are TRBV7-8 and TRBJ2-1; 8 bases agree with TRBD2. The CDR3 sequence is 17 residues long. Germline assignment: CDR1 SGHVS and CDR2 FQNEAQ. V was clipped by 1 base and J by 4 bases; unmatched bases: 9. CDR3 nucleotides: TGTGCCAGCAGCTTAGAAGGTAGCGGGAACCCATACAATGAGCAGTTCTTC. It specifies CASSLEGSGNPYNEQFF.

This chain connects TRBV11-3 to TRBJ2-7; D not certain. V was clipped by 1 base and J by 0 bases, with 13 bases between them. The CDR3 covers 16 residues. Germline V gives CDR1 SGHNT, CDR2 YENEEA. The CDR3 is CASSLVGTEYSYEQYF. The CDR3 DNA reads TGTGCCAGCAGCTTAGTCGGTACAGAGTACTCCTACGAGCAGTACTTC. The complete variable domain, with remaining parts taken from reference TRBV11-3 and TRBJ2-7, reads EAGVVQSPRYKIIEKKQPVAFWCNPISGHNTLYWYLQNLGQGPELLIRYENEEAVDDSQLPKDRFSAERLKGVDSTLKIQPAELGDSAVYLCASSLVGTEYSYEQYFGPGTRLTVT.

The rearrangement joins TRBV20-1 to TRBJ1-2; 8 nucleotides match TRBD1. CDR3 size: 15 residues. V lost 3 bases and J lost 7; bases outside the gene matches: 13. Germline V gene lookup returns CDR1 DFQATT and CDR2 SNEGSKA (reference sequence). CDR3 nucleotides: TGCAGTGCTAGTAATGAGCAGGGGGCAGGTGCTGGCTACACCTTC. Protein sequence: CSASNEQGAGAGYTF.

The V call is TRBV23-1, the J call TRBJ2-3, with D possibly matching TRBD1 (6 bases). TRBV23-1 is known as an ORF, though its function is uncertain. The CDR3 consists of 15 residues. V shed 3 bases and J shed 1 base, with 11 bases lying between them. CDR3 protein: CASSQNRDRTDTQYF. The DNA of the CDR3 is TGCGCCAGCAGTCAGAACAGGGACCGCACAGATACGCAGTATTTT.

The chain uses TRBV23-1 and TRBJ2-2; D gene ambiguous. TRBV23-1 is recorded as an ORF, its role being uncertain. The CDR3 has 16 residues. Deletions cut 0 bases from V and 0 bases from J, with 8 bases between. CDR3 nucleotide sequence: TGCGCCAGCAGTCAATCCAGAGGTGCGAACACCGGGGAGCTGTTTTTT. Amino acids: CASSQSRGANTGELFF.

The CDR3 DNA reads as TGTGCCAGCAGCTTGCCATTAGACAGGGCAACCTATGGCTACACCTTC. It encodes CASSLPLDRATYGYTF. The rearrangement uses TRBV5-8 and TRBJ1-2; 7 bases agree with TRBD1. Germline-derived CDR1 and CDR2 are SGHTS and YDEGEE. Trimming at V came to 1 base and at J to 4 bases, leaving 10 bases not matched to a gene. This CDR3 has 16 residues.